This T cell receptor (beta chain) comes out of a study of regulatory T cells in long-lasting Graves disease. Time point meaning: newly diagnosed GD, antithyroid drugs for less than 3 months. RNA from PBMCs was the source of the TCR library. CDR3 regions were amplified by Arm-PCR using iRepertoire HTBI primers to build TCR beta libraries. TCRdb ran MiXCR on the multiplex PCR reads and lists one entry per CDR3 protein. This table holds roughly 430,000 distinct CDR3 sequences, 16% found once. The V gene lost 6 bases and the J gene lost 0 bases, with 9 bases spanning the gap. In germline, CDR1 is KGHSH, CDR2 LQKENI. The CDR3 loop spans 15 amino acids. This clonotype came up a few times. The data also belong to a second study, concerning T cells in Graves' hyperthyroidism and ophthalmopathy.

The sample in question was peripheral blood mononuclear cells (PBMCs), obtained at new diagnosis, from a patient treated with antithyroid drugs. This receptor was identified in a woman aged 30 to 39 with Graves disease. The chain couples TRBV18 to TRBJ1-6, with TRBD1 as a possible D gene (6 bases). The CDR3: CASSPDSSYNSPLHF. The CDR3 DNA reads TGTGCCAGCTCGCCGGACAGCTCCTATAATTCACCCCTCCACTTT.